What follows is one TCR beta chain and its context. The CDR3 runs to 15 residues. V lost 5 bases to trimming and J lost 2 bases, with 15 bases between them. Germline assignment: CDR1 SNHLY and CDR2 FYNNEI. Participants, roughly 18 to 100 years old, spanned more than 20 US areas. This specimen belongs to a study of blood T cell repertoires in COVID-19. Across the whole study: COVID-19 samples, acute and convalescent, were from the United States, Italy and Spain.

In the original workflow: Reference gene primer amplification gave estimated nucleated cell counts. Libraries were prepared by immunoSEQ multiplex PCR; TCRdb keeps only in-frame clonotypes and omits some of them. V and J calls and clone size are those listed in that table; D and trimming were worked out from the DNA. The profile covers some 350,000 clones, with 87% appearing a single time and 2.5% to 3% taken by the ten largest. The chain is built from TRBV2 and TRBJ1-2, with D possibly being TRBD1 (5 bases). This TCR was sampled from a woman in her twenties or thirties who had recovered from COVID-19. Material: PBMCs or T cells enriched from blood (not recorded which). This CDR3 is CASSYLQGVNYGYTF. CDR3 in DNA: TGTGCCAGCAGTTACTTACAAGGGGTGAACTATGGCTACACCTTC.